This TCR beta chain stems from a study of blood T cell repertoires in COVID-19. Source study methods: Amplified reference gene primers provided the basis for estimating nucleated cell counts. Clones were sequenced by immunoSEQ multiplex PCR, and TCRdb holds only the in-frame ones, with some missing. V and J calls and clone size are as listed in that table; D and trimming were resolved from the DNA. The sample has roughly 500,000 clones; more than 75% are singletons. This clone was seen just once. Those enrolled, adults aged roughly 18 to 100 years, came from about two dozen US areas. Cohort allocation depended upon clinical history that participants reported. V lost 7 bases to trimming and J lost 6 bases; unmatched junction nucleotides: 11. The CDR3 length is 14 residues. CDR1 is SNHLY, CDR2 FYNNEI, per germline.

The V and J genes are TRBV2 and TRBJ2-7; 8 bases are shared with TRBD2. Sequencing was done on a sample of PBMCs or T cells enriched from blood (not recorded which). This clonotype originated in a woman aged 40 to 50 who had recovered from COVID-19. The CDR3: CASKGAGAQAEQYF. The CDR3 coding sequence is TGTGCCAGCAAGGGAGCGGGAGCACAGGCCGAGCAGTACTTC.